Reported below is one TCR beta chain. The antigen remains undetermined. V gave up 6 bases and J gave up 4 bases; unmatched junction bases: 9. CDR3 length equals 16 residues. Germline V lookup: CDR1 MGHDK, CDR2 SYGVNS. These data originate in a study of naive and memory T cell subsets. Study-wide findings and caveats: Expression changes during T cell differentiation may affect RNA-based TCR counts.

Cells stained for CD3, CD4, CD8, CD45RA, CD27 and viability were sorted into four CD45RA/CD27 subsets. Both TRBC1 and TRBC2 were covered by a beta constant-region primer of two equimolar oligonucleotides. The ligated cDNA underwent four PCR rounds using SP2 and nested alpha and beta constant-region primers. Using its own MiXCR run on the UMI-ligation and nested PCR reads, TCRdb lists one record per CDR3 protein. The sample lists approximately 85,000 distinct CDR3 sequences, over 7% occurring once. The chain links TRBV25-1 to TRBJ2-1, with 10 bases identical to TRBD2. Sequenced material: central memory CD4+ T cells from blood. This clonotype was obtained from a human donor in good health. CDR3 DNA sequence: TGTGCCAGCAGCCCCCTAGCGGGGGCCTTATACAATGAGCAGTTCTTC. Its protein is CASSPLAGALYNEQFF.